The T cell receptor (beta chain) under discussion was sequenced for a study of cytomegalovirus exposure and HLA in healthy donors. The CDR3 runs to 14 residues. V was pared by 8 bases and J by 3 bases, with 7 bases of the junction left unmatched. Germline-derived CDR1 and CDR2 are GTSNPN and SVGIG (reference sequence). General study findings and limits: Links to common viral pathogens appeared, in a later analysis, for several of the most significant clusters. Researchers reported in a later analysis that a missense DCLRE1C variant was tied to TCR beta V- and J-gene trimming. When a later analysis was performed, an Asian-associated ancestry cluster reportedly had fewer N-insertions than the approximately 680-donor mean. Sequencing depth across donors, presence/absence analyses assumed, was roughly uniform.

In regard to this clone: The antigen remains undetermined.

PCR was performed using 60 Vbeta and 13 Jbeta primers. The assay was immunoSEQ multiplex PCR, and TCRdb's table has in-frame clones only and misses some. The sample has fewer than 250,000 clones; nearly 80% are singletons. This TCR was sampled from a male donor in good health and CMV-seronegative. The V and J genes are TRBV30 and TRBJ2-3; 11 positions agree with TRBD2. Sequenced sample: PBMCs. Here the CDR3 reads CARTSGRETDTQYF. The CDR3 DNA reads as TGTGCCCGAACTAGCGGGAGAGAGACAGATACGCAGTATTTT.